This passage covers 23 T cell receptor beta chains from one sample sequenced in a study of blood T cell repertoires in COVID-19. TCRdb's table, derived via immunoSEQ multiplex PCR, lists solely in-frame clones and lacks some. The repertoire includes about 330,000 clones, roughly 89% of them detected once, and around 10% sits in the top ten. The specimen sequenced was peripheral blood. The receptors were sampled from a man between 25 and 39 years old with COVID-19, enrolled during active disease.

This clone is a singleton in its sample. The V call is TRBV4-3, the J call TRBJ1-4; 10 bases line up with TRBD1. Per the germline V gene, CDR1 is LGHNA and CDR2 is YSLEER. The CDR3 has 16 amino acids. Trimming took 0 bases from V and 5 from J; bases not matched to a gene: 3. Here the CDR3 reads CASSQDRGQGNEKLFF. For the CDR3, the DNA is TGCGCCAGCAGCCAAGATCGGGGACAGGGGAATGAAAAACTGTTTTTT.

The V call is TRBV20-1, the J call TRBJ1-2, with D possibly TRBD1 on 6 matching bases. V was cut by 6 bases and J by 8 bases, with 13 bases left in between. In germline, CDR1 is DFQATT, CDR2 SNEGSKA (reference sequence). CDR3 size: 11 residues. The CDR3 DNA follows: TGCAGTGCATGGACAGTGGTAGGCTACACCTTC. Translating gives CSAWTVVGYTF.

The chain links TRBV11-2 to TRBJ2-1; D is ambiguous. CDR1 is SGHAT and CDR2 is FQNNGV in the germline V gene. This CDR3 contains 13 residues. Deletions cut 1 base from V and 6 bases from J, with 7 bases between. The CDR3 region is CASSLGLSNEQFF. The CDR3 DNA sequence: TGTGCCAGCAGCTTAGGACTGAGCAATGAGCAGTTCTTC. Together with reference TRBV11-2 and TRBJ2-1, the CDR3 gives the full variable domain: EAGVAQSPRYKIIEKRQSVAFWCNPISGHATLYWYQQILGQGPKLLIQFQNNGVVDDSQLPKDRFSAERLKGVDSTLKIQPAKLEDSAVYLCASSLGLSNEQFFGPGTRLTVL.

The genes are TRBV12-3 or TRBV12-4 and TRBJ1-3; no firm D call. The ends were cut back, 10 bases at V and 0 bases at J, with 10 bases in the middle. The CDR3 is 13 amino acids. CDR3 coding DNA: TGTGCCACCGGGATGGTCTCTGGAAACACCATATATTTT. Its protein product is CATGMVSGNTIYF.

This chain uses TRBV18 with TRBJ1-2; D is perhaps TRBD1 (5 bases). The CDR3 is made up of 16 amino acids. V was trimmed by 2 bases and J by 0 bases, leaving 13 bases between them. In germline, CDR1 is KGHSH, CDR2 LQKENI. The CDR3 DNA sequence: TGTGCCAGCTCACCATTGCAGGGAAAATCTAACTATGGCTACACCTTC. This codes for CASSPLQGKSNYGYTF.

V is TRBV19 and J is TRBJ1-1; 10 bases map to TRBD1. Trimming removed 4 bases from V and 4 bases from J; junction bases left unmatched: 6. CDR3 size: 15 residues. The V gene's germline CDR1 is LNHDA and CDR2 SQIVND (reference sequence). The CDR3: CASSTGQGGRTEAFF. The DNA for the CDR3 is TGTGCCAGTAGTACCGGACAGGGGGGCCGCACTGAAGCTTTCTTT.

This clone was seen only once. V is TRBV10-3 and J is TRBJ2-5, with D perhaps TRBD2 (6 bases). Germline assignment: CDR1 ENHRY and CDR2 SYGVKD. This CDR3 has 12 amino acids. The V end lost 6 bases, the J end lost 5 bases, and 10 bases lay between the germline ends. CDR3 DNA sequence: TGTGCCATCAGCCACAGCGGGGAGACCCAGTACTTC. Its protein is CAISHSGETQYF.

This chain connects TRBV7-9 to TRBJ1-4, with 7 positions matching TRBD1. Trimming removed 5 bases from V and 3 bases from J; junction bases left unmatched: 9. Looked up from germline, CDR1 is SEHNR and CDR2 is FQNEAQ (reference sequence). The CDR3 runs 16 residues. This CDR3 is CASSHRQGAANEKLFF. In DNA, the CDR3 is TGTGCCAGCAGCCACCGACAGGGCGCGGCTAATGAAAAACTGTTTTTT. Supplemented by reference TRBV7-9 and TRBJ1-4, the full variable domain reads DTGVSQNPRHKITKRGQNVTFRCDPISEHNRLYWYRQTLGQGPEFLTYFQNEAQLEKSRLLSDRFSAERPKGSFSTLEIQRTEQGDSAMYLCASSHRQGAANEKLFFGSGTQLSVL.

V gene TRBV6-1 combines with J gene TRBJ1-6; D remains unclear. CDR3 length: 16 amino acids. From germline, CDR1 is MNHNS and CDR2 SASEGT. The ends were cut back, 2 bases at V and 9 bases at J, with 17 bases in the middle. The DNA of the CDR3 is TGTGCCAGCAGTGAACAGGTCGGCACGCTCCTTTCACCCCTCCACTTT. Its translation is CASSEQVGTLLSPLHF.

The CDR3 DNA reads TGTGCCAGCAGTTACTCGGGGGACAGCTATGGCTACACCTTC. Amino acids: CASSYSGDSYGYTF. The chain combines TRBV6-5 with TRBJ1-2, with TRBD1 matching 7 bases. The CDR3 length is 14 residues. V was pared by 0 bases and J by 4 bases, with 2 bases of the junction left unmatched. CDR1 and CDR2 from the germline V gene are MNHEY and SVGAGI.

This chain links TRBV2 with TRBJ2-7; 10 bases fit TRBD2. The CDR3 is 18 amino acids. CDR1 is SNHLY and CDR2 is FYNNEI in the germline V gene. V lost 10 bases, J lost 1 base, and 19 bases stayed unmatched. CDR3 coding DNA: TGTGCCACGGCCAAACCCCGCCCTCCTAGCGGGAGTTCCTACGAGCAGTACTTC. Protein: CATAKPRPPSGSSYEQYF.

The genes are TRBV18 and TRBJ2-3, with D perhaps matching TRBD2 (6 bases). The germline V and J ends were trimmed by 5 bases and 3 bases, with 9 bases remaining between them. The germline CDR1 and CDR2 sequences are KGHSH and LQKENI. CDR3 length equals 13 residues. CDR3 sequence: CASSTGATDTQYF. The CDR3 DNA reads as TGTGCCAGCTCAACGGGAGCGACAGATACGCAGTATTTT.

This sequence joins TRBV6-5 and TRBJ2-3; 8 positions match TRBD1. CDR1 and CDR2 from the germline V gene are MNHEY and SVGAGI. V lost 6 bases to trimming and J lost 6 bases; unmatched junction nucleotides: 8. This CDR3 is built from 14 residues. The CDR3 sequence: CASRRTGFTDTQYF. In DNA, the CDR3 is TGTGCCAGCAGGAGGACAGGGTTTACCGATACGCAGTATTTT.

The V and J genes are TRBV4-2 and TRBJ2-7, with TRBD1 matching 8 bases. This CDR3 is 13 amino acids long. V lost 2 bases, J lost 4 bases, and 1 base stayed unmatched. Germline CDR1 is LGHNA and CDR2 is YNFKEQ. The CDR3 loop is CASSQQGAYEQYF. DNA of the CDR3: TGTGCCAGCAGCCAACAGGGGGCGTACGAGCAGTACTTC.

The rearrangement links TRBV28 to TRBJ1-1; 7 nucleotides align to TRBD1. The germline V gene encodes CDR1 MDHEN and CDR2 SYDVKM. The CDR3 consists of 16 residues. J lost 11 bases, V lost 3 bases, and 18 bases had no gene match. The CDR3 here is CASSLSGRRGRLEAFF. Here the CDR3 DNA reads TGTGCCAGCAGTTTGTCAGGAAGGAGGGGGCGTTTGGAGGCTTTCTTT.

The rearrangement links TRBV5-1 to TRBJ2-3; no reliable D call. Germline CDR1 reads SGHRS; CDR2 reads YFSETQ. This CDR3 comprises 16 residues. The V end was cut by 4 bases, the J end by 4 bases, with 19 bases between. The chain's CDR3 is CASSLQTGHGSDTQYF. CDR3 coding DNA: TGCGCCAGCAGCCTCCAAACTGGTCACGGGTCAGATACGCAGTATTTT.

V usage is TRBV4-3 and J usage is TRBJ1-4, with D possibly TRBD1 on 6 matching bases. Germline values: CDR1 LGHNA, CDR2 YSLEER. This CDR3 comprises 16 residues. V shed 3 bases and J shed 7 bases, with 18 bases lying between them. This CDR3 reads CASSHATGTLGEKLFF. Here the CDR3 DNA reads TGCGCCAGCAGCCATGCCACAGGGACCCTAGGTGAAAAACTGTTTTTT.

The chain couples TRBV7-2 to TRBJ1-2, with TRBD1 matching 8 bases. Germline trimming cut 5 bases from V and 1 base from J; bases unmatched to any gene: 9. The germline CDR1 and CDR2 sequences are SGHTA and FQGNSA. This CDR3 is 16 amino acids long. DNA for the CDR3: TGTGCCAGCAGCCCCCGGACAGGGAATGTTAACTATGGCTACACCTTC. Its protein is CASSPRTGNVNYGYTF.

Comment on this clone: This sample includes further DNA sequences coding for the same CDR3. CDR3: CASSLEAGELFF. Here the CDR3 DNA reads TGTGCCAGCAGCCTAGAAGCCGGGGAGCTGTTTTTT. The chain joins TRBV7-3 to TRBJ2-2; no definite D call. The germline V gene has CDR1 SGHTA and CDR2 FQGTGA. V lost 5 bases and J lost 6, with 7 bases in between. The CDR3 totals 12 residues.

The CDR3 protein is CASSSTDRSFNYGYTF. The CDR3 coding sequence is TGTGCCAGCAGTTCAACAGACAGGAGCTTTAACTATGGCTACACCTTC. The chain combines TRBV6-5 with TRBJ1-2, with TRBD1 as a possible D gene (6 bases). This CDR3 spans 16 amino acids. V lost 4 bases and J 1 base, leaving 16 bases between the germline ends. The germline gives CDR1 MNHEY, CDR2 SVGAGI.

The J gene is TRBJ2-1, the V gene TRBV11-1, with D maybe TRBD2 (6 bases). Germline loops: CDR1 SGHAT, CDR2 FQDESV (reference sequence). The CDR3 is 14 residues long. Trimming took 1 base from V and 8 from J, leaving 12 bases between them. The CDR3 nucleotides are TGTGCCAGCAGCTTAGGGCTAGCGAGCCATGAGCAGTTCTTC. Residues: CASSLGLASHEQFF.

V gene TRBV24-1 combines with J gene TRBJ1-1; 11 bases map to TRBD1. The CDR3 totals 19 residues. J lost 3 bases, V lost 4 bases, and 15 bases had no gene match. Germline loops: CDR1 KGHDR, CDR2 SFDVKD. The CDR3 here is CATSDPNPGTGGVDTEAFF. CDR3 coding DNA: TGTGCCACCAGTGACCCCAACCCCGGGACAGGGGGGGTCGACACTGAAGCTTTCTTT.

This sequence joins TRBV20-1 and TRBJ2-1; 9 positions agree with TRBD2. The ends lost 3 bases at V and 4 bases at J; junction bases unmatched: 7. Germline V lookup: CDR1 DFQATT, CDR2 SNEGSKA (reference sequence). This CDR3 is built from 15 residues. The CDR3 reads CSASSGLAFYNEQFF. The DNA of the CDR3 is TGCAGTGCTAGTTCTGGACTAGCGTTTTACAATGAGCAGTTCTTC.